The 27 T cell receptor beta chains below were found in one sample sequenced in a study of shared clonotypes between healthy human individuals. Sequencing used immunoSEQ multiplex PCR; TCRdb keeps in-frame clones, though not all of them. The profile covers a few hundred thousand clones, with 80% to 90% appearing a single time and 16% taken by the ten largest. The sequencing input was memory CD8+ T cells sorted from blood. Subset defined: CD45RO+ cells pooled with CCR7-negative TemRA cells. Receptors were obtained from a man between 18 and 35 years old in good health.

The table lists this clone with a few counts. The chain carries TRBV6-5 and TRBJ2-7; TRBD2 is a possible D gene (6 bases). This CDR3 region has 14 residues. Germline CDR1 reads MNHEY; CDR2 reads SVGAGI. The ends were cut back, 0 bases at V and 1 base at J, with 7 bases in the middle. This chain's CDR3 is CASSYSGLSYEQYF. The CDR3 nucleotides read TGTGCCAGCAGTTACTCGGGACTTTCCTACGAGCAGTACTTC.

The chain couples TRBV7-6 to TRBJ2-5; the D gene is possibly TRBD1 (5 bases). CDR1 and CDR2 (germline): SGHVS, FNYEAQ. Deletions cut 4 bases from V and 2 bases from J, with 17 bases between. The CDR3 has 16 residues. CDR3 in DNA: TGTGCCAGCAGCTCCAATATCCGTGGACAACAAGAGACCCAGTACTTC. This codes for CASSSNIRGQQETQYF.

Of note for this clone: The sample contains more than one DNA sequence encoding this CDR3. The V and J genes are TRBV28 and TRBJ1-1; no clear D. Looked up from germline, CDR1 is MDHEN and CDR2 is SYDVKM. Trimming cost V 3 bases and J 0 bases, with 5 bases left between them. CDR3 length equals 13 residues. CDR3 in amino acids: CASSLGMNTEAFF. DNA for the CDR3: TGTGCCAGCAGTTTGGGCATGAACACTGAAGCTTTCTTT.

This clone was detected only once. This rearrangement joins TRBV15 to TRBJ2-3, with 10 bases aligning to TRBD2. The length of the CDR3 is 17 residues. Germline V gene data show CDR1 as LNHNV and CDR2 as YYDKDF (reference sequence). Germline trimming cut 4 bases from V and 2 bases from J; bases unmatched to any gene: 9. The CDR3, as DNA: TGTGCCACCAGCACTACCCTCCTAGCGGGGGACACAGATACGCAGTATTTT. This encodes CATSTTLLAGDTDTQYF.

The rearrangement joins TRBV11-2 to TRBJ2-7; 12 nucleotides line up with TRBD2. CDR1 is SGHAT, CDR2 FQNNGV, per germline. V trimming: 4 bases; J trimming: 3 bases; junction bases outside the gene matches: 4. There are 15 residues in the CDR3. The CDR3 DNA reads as TGTGCCAGCAGCTACGGGACTAGCGGGTTCTACGAGCAGTACTTC. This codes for CASSYGTSGFYEQYF.

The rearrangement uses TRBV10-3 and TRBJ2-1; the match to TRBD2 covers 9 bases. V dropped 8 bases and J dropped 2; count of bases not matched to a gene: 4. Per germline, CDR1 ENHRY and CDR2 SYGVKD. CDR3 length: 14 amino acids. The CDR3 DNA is TGTGCCATCGGCGGGGGGGCCCCCTACAATGAGCAGTTCTTC. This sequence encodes CAIGGGAPYNEQFF.

Written as DNA, the CDR3 is TGTGCCACCAGCCGCCCCCTGCGGGTCGGTTACATGCCTGGCTACACCTTC. Protein sequence: CATSRPLRVGYMPGYTF. V and J are TRBV15 and TRBJ1-2; D unclear. This CDR3 comprises 17 residues. Germline loops: CDR1 LNHNV, CDR2 YYDKDF (reference sequence). Trimming cost V 5 bases and J 7 bases, with 26 bases left between them.

CDR3 bases: TGCGCCAGCAGCCAAGACGGTTTATTAGGGCCCGTGCTCACAGATACGCAGTATTTT. It specifies CASSQDGLLGPVLTDTQYF. The chain combines TRBV4-1 with TRBJ2-3; D gene unclear. V lost 0 bases, J lost 2 bases, and 21 bases lay in between. The germline V gene has CDR1 MGHRA and CDR2 YSYEKL. The CDR3 runs 19 residues.

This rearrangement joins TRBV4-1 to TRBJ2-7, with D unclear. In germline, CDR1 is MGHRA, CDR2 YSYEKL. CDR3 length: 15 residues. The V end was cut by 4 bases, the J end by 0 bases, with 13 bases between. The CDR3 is CASSPLKLSSYEQYF. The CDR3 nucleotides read TGCGCCAGCAGCCCCCTAAAGCTCAGCTCCTACGAGCAGTACTTC.

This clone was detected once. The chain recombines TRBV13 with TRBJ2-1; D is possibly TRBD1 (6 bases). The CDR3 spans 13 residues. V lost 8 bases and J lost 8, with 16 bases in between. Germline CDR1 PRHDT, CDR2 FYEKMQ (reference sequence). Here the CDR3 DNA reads TGTGCCAGCCCAGGGGCAGTACTCGATGAGCAGTTCTTC. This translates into CASPGAVLDEQFF.

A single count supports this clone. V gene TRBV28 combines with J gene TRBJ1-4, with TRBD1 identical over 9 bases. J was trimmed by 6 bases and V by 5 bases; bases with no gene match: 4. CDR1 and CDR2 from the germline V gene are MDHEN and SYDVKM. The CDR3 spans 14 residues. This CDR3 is CASSVTGGDEKLFF. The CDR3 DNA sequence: TGTGCCAGCAGTGTGACAGGGGGAGATGAAAAACTGTTTTTT.

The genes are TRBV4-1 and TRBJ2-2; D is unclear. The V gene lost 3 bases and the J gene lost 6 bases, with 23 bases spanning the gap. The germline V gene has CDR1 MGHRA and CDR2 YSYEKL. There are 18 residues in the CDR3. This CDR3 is CASSHLKATYPRPGELFF. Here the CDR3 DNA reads TGCGCCAGCAGCCACCTAAAGGCGACATACCCACGACCCGGGGAGCTGTTTTTT.

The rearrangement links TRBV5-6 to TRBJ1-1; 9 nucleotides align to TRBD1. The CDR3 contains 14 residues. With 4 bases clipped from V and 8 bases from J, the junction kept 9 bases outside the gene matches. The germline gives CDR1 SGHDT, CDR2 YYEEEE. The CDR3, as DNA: TGTGCCAGCAGCCCGGGACAGGGCGTTTGGGAAGCTTTCTTT. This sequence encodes CASSPGQGVWEAFF.

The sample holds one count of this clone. CDR3 bases: TGTGCCAGCAGCGCAGGGACTAGCGGGAGACCCTACAATGAGCAGTTCTTC. It specifies CASSAGTSGRPYNEQFF. V usage is TRBV7-6 and J usage is TRBJ2-1, with 14 bases matching TRBD2. The CDR3 runs 17 residues. The J segment lost 2 bases and the V segment lost 5 bases, leaving 5 bases of the junction unmatched. Germline CDR1 SGHVS, CDR2 FNYEAQ. Supplemented by reference TRBV7-6 and TRBJ2-1, the full variable domain reads GAGVSQSPRYKVTKRGQDVALRCDPISGHVSLYWYRQALGQGPEFLTYFNYEAQQDKSGLPNDRFSAERPEGSISTLTIQRTEQRDSAMYRCASSAGTSGRPYNEQFFGPGTRLTVL.

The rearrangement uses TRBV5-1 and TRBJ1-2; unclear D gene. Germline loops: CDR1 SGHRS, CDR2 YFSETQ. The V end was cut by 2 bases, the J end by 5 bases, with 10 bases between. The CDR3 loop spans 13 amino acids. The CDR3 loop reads CASSFRLGYGYTF. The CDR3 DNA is TGCGCCAGCAGCTTCCGATTGGGATATGGCTACACCTTC.

For the CDR3, the DNA is TGTGCCAGCAGCTTCGGGGACAACACTGAAGCTTTCTTT. This codes for CASSFGDNTEAFF. The chain combines TRBV7-9 with TRBJ1-1; perhaps TRBD1 as D (5 bases). Germline lookup yields CDR1 SEHNR and CDR2 FQNEAQ (reference sequence). Trimming took 3 bases from V and 2 from J, leaving 7 bases between them. The CDR3 covers 13 residues.

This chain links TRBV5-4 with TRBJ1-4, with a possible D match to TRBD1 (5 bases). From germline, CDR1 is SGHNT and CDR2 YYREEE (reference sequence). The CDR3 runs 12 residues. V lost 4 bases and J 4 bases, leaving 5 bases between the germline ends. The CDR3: CASSQGNEKLFF. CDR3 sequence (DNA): TGTGCCAGCAGCCAGGGTAATGAAAAACTGTTTTTT.

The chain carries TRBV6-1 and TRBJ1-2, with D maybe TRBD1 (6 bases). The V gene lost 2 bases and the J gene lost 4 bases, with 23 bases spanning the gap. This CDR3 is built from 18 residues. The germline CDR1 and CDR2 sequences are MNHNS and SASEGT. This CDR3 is CASSERPWRGGLIYGYTF. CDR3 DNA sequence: TGTGCCAGCAGTGAAAGGCCCTGGAGGGGGGGACTAATCTATGGCTACACCTTC.

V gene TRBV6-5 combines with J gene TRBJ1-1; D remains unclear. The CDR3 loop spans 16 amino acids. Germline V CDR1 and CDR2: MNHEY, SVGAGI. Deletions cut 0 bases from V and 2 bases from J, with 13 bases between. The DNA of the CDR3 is TGTGCCAGCAGTTACTCGAGTTGGCGGCTTAACACTGAAGCTTTCTTT. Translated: CASSYSSWRLNTEAFF.

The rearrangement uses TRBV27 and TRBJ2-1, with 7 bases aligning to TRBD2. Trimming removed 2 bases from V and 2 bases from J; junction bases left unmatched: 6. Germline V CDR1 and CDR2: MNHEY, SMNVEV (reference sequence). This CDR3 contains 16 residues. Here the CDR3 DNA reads TGTGCCAGCAGTTTAACCGCCCTAGCGGCCTACAATGAGCAGTTCTTC. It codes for CASSLTALAAYNEQFF.

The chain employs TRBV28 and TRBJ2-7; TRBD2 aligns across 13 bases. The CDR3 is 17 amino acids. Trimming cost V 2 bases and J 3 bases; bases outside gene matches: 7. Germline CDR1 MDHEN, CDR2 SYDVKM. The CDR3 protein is CASSLEGLAGKNYEQYF. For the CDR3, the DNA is TGTGCCAGCAGTTTAGAGGGACTAGCGGGAAAAAACTACGAGCAGTACTTC. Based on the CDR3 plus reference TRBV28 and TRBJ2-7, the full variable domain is DVKVTQSSRYLVKRTGEKVFLECVQDMDHENMFWYRQDPGLGLRLIYFSYDVKMKEKGDIPEGYSVSREKKERFSLILESASTNQTSMYLCASSLEGLAGKNYEQYFGPGTRLTVT.

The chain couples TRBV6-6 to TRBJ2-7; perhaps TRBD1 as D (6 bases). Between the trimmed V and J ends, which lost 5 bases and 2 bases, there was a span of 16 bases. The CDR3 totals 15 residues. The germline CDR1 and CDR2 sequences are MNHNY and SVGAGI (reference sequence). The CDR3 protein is CASSPWGRFAYEQYF. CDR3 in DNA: TGTGCCAGCAGTCCTTGGGGGCGTTTTGCCTACGAGCAGTACTTC.

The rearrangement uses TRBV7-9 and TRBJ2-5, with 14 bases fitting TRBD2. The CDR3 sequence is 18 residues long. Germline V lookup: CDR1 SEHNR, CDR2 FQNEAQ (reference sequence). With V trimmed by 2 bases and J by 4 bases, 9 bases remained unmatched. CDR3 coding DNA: TGTGCCAGCAGCTTATTTGGGACTAGCGGGAGTGAGGGAGAGACCCAGTACTTC. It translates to CASSLFGTSGSEGETQYF.

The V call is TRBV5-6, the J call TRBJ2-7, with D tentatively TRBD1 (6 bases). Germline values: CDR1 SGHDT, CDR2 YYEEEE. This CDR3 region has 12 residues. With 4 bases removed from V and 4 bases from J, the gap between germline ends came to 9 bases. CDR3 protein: CASSQTGYEQYF. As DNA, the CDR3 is TGTGCCAGCAGCCAGACAGGTTACGAGCAGTACTTC.

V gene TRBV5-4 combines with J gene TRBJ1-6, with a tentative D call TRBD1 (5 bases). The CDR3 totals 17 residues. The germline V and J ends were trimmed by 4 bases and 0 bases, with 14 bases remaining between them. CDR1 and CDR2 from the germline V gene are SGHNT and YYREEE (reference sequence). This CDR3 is CASSLRDWSSYNSPLHF. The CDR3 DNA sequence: TGTGCCAGCAGCCTCAGGGACTGGAGCTCCTATAATTCACCCCTCCACTTT.

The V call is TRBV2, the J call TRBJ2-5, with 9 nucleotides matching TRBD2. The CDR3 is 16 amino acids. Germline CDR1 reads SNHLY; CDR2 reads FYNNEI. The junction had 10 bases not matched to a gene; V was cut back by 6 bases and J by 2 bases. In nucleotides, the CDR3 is TGTGCCAGCAGCGGAATCGCGGGGGGGGCGCAAGAGACCCAGTACTTC. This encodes CASSGIAGGAQETQYF.

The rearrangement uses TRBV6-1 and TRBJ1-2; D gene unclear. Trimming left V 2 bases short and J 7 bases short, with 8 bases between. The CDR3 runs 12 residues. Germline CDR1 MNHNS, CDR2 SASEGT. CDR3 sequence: CASSEIASGYTF. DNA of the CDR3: TGTGCCAGCAGTGAAATAGCGTCTGGCTACACCTTC.